The rows below give T cell receptor beta chains drawn from one sample of a study of cytomegalovirus exposure and HLA in healthy donors. Sequencing was performed with immunoSEQ multiplex PCR; in TCRdb, only in-frame clones are kept and a portion is missing. In the table there are about 160,000 clones, 75% to 85% of which are singletons. Sequencing was carried out using PBMCs. These receptors originate from a man in his fifties in good health and CMV-seropositive. The CDR3 runs from the conserved cysteine through the conserved F or W. Fields, in order: J gene, V gene, clone size, D gene, CDR3 protein, CDR3 DNA. D genes are given only for firm matches. Clone size is given for some rows only: seen once, a few or many times, or a class if the clone is expanded.

>TRBJ2-1|TRBV18|once|-
CASLLAGSSSYNEQFF
TGTGCCAGCCTCCTCGCGGGATCGAGCTCCTACAATGAGCAGTTCTTC
>TRBJ1-1|TRBV6-6|-|-
CASSYPTGNTEAFF
TGTGCCAGCAGTTACCCGACAGGGAACACTGAAGCTTTCTTT
>TRBJ2-2|TRBV2|-|-
CATDGGQTRLNTGELFF
TGTGCCACCGACGGGGGACAGACCAGACTGAACACCGGGGAGCTGTTTTTT
>TRBJ2-5|TRBV5-6|-|-
CASSLGRGYQETQYF
TGTGCCAGCAGCTTGGGTAGGGGTTATCAGGAGACCCAGTACTTC
>TRBJ2-5|TRBV6-1|-|TRBD1
CASSGRDRVVETQYF
TGTGCCAGCAGTGGAAGGGACAGGGTTGTCGAGACCCAGTACTTC
>TRBJ2-3|TRBV29-1|once|TRBD1
CSVGGQADTQYF
TGCAGCGTTGGTGGACAGGCAGATACGCAGTATTTT
>TRBJ2-3|TRBV7-7|-|-
CASSLGQGSNTQYF
TGTGCCAGCAGCTTGGGTCAGGGGAGCAATACGCAGTATTTT
>TRBJ2-6|TRBV6-5|-|-
CASSYSAPARANVLTF
TGTGCCAGCAGTTACTCGGCGCCAGCGCGGGCCAACGTCCTGACTTTC
>TRBJ2-3|TRBV5-4|-|TRBD2
CASGTSGISLTDTQYF
TGTGCCAGTGGGACTAGCGGGATCTCCCTCACAGATACGCAGTATTTT
>TRBJ1-5|TRBV30|few|TRBD1
CAWALDRVRQPQHF
TGTGCCTGGGCCCTGGACAGGGTTCGACAGCCCCAGCATTTT
>TRBJ2-4|TRBV6-5|-|-
CASSYDGPGNIQYF
TGTGCCAGCAGTTACGATGGGCCTGGGAACATTCAGTACTTC
>TRBJ1-1|TRBV4-2|-|-
CASSQDLGGRNTEAFF
TGTGCCAGCAGCCAAGATTTGGGGGGGCGGAACACTGAAGCTTTCTTT
>TRBJ2-7|TRBV7-7|-|TRBD1
CASSLTLGQGYEQYF
TGTGCCAGCAGCCTAACACTGGGACAGGGGTACGAGCAGTACTTC
>TRBJ1-2|TRBV7-9|-|TRBD1
CASSFGQGVYGYTF
TGTGCCAGCAGCTTCGGTCAGGGGGTTTATGGCTACACCTTC
>TRBJ2-5|TRBV5-5|-|-
CASSFRETQYF
TGTGCCAGCAGCTTTAGAGAGACCCAGTACTTC
>TRBJ1-5|TRBV27|-|-
CASSSYNRDSNQPQHF
TGTGCCAGCAGTTCTTATAACAGGGATAGCAATCAACCCCAGCATTTT
>TRBJ1-4|TRBV11-3|-|TRBD1
CASSTGQGPFGEKLFF
TGTGCCAGCAGCACGGGACAGGGACCCTTCGGGGAAAAACTGTTTTTT
>TRBJ1-2|TRBV7-8|-|TRBD1
CASSLGQGDYGYTF
TGTGCCAGCAGCTTAGGGCAGGGGGACTATGGCTACACCTTC
>TRBJ2-1|TRBV6-1|-|TRBD2
CASSVSGLGVLYNEQFF
TGTGCCAGCAGTGTGTCGGGACTAGGCGTACTCTACAATGAGCAGTTCTTC
>TRBJ2-3|TRBV5-1|-|-
CASSLTSTDTQYF
TGCGCCAGCAGCTTAACTAGCACAGATACGCAGTATTTT
>TRBJ1-1|TRBV6-6|-|-
CASSFRQGNTEAFF
TGTGCCAGCAGTTTTCGCCAGGGGAACACTGAAGCTTTCTTT
>TRBJ2-1|TRBV5-1|-|TRBD2
CASSPRTSGSNEQFF
TGCGCCAGCAGCCCACGGACTAGCGGGAGCAATGAGCAGTTCTTC
>TRBJ2-1|TRBV2|-|-
CASSSTPSSYNEQFF
TGTGCCAGCAGTTCTACCCCAAGCTCCTACAATGAGCAGTTCTTC
>TRBJ1-5|TRBV7-9|-|-
CASSLGDQPQHF
TGTGCCAGCAGCTTGGGAGATCAGCCCCAGCATTTT
>TRBJ2-3|TRBV5-1|-|-
CASSFRAGMEGTQYF
TGCGCCAGCAGCTTTCGGGCGGGGATGGAGGGTACGCAGTATTTT
>TRBJ2-5|TRBV19|-|TRBD2
CASSIPPAGGLETQYF
TGTGCCAGTAGTATCCCCCCAGCGGGGGGGCTTGAGACCCAGTACTTC
>TRBJ1-1|TRBV19|-|-
CASTDRAGVNTEAFF
TGTGCCAGTACCGATCGCGCAGGGGTGAACACTGAAGCTTTCTTT
>TRBJ1-5|TRBV21-1|-|-
CASSKGSPGHLNQPQHF
TGTGCCAGCAGCAAAGGATCCCCGGGACACCTCAATCAGCCCCAGCATTTT
>TRBJ2-7|TRBV19|-|-
CASSARGASYEQYF
TGTGCCAGTAGTGCCCGGGGGGCCTCCTACGAGCAGTACTTC
>TRBJ2-3|TRBV19|-|-
CASSSPSIRGTDTQYF
TGTGCCAGTAGTTCCCCTAGCATTCGTGGCACAGATACGCAGTATTTT
>TRBJ1-1|TRBV6-1|-|-
CASSEFSEAFF
TGTGCCAGCAGTGAATTCTCTGAAGCTTTCTTT
>TRBJ1-2|TRBV4-1|-|-
CASSQLDTGPLDYGYTF
TGCGCCAGCAGCCAACTCGATACAGGTCCCTTGGATTATGGCTACACCTTC
>TRBJ2-1|TRBV7-3|once|-
CASSPTPTVEQFF
TGTGCCAGCAGCCCGACCCCGACAGTTGAGCAGTTCTTC
>TRBJ2-1|TRBV5-1|-|TRBD1
CASNTRDRDYNEQFF
TGCGCCAGCAACACCCGGGACAGGGATTACAATGAGCAGTTCTTC
>TRBJ1-1|TRBV2|-|-
CASSEIWVRDRFYSDTEAFF
TGTGCCAGCAGTGAAATTTGGGTTAGAGACAGGTTTTACTCAGACACTGAAGCTTTCTTT
>TRBJ1-1|TRBV19|-|-
CASSTSRNTEAFF
TGTGCCAGTAGTACAAGTAGGAACACTGAAGCTTTCTTT
>TRBJ1-6|TRBV7-9|-|TRBD1
CASSIAGGTDNSPLHF
TGTGCCAGCAGCATCGCAGGGGGCACGGATAATTCACCCCTCCACTTT
>TRBJ2-5|TRBV7-9|few|TRBD2
CASSGLAGETQYF
TGTGCCAGCAGCGGACTAGCGGGAGAGACCCAGTACTTC
>TRBJ1-1|TRBV19|-|-
CASSIGGLGTEAFF
TGTGCCAGTAGTATAGGGGGCTTGGGAACTGAAGCTTTCTTT
>TRBJ2-3|TRBV6-1|-|-
CASIPPEGLTDTQYF
TGTGCCAGCATTCCACCGGAGGGACTCACGGATACGCAGTATTTT
>TRBJ2-2|TRBV7-3|once|-
CASSSMGDYSDTGELFF
TGTGCCAGCAGCTCTATGGGCGATTATTCCGACACCGGGGAGCTGTTTTTT
>TRBJ1-2|TRBV6-5|-|-
CASSYSTRVGGYTF
TGTGCCAGCAGTTACTCCACGAGGGTTGGCGGCTACACCTTC
>TRBJ1-1|TRBV6-1|once|-
CASSEFRTVQGTEAFF
TGTGCCAGCAGTGAATTTCGTACCGTCCAGGGCACTGAAGCTTTCTTT
>TRBJ2-1|TRBV5-1|-|TRBD2
CASSLRLAGLSRGRNEQFF
TGCGCCAGCAGCTTGAGACTAGCGGGGCTATCCCGGGGGCGCAATGAGCAGTTCTTC
>TRBJ1-2|TRBV29-1|-|-
CSVEEGSPGYTF
TGCAGCGTTGAAGAGGGGAGTCCTGGCTACACCTTC